Below are 5 T cell receptor beta chains sequenced from a single sample in a study of cytomegalovirus exposure and HLA in healthy donors. The assay was immunoSEQ multiplex PCR, and TCRdb's table has in-frame clones only and misses some. The sample holds 120,000 or so clones, about 91% seen once. The specimen was PBMCs. These receptors all stem from a woman between 18 and 29 years old in good health and CMV-seronegative.

The chain employs TRBV30 and TRBJ1-2; TRBD1 matches 7 bases. Per germline, CDR1 GTSNPN and CDR2 SVGIG (reference sequence). The CDR3 sequence is 14 residues long. The J segment lost 7 bases and the V segment lost 2 bases, leaving 10 bases of the junction unmatched. Here the CDR3 reads CAWSRRTGRGGYTF. In nucleotides, the CDR3 is TGTGCCTGGAGTAGGAGGACAGGACGGGGTGGCTACACCTTC. Full variable domain (missing parts from reference TRBV30 and TRBJ1-2): SQTIHQWPATLVQPVGSPLSLECTVEGTSNPNLYWYRQAAGRGLQLLFYSVGIGQISSEVPQNLSASRPQDRQFILSSKKLLLSDSGFYLCAWSRRTGRGGYTFGSGTRLTVV.

This chain connects TRBV9 to TRBJ2-6; 8 bases map to TRBD1. CDR1 is SGDLS, CDR2 YYNGEE, per germline. This CDR3 contains 16 residues. J was trimmed by 11 bases and V by 1 base; bases with no gene match: 11. The CDR3 sequence: CASSVSTGATWDVLTF. For the CDR3, the DNA is TGTGCCAGCAGCGTATCGACAGGGGCTACGTGGGACGTCCTGACTTTC.

The chain has TRBV30 and TRBJ2-1; 11 bases are a match to TRBD2. The J segment lost 6 bases and the V segment lost 0 bases, leaving 4 bases of the junction unmatched. The CDR3 extends over 15 amino acids. CDR1 is GTSNPN and CDR2 is SVGIG in the germline V gene (reference sequence). The CDR3 nucleotides read TGTGCCTGGAGTGTACAAACTAGCGGGAGCAATGAGCAGTTCTTC. It specifies CAWSVQTSGSNEQFF.

V usage is TRBV11-2 and J usage is TRBJ1-2; the match to TRBD1 covers 7 bases. Germline V gene sequence: CDR1 SGHAT, CDR2 FQNNGV. The CDR3 is made up of 13 amino acids. V was pared by 4 bases and J by 8 bases, with 7 bases of the junction left unmatched. CDR3 protein: CASSSTGAEGYTF. The CDR3 DNA sequence: TGTGCCAGCAGCTCTACAGGGGCGGAGGGCTACACCTTC.

The chain combines TRBV29-1 with TRBJ2-6; the match to TRBD1 covers 8 bases. Trimming at V came to 6 bases and at J to 0 bases, leaving 10 bases not matched to a gene. The CDR3 spans 17 residues. Looked up from germline, CDR1 is SQVTM and CDR2 is ANQGSEA. As DNA, the CDR3 is TGCAGCGTGGCAGGGACAGGTTACTACTCTGGGGCCAACGTCCTGACTTTC. Protein product: CSVAGTGYYSGANVLTF.